This TCR beta chain was sequenced during a study of T cells of healthy individuals. The length of the CDR3 is 16 residues. Per germline, CDR1 SGHAT and CDR2 FQNNGV. V was pared by 6 bases and J by 1 base, with 6 bases of the junction left unmatched. TCRdb itself ran the 5' RACE reads through MiXCR, one entry per CDR3 protein. The table has roughly 87,000 distinct CDR3 sequences, roughly 18% seen once. The source is a human donor in good health. This chain links TRBV11-2 with TRBJ2-5; 12 nucleotides align to TRBD2. CDR3 DNA sequence: TGTGCCAGCAGTCTAAGACTAGCGGGGGTCCAAGAGACCCAGTACTTC. Amino acids: CASSLRLAGVQETQYF.